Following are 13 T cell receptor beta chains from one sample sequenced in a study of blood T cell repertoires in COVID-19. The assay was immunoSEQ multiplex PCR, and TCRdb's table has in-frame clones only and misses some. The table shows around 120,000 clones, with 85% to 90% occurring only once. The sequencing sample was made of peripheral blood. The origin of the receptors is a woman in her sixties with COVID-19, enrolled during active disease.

The CDR3 DNA follows: TGTGCCAGCAGCCAAGCGGGAGAGACCCAGTACTTC. As protein: CASSQAGETQYF. This chain links TRBV3-1 (or the pseudogene TRBV3-2) with TRBJ2-5, with D unclear. Germline V gene data show CDR1 as LGHDT and CDR2 as YNNKEL (reference sequence). CDR3 length: 12 residues. V was shortened by 1 base and J by 4 bases, with 4 bases between the two germline ends.

In nucleotides, the CDR3 is TGTGCCAGCAGCTCCCTATTCTCCTTCGGGGGGGATTACAATGAGCAGTTCTTC. Amino acids: CASSSLFSFGGDYNEQFF. V and J are TRBV7-2 and TRBJ2-1; 8 nucleotides align to TRBD2. This CDR3 has 18 residues. The trim removed 4 bases at V and 4 bases at J, leaving 15 bases unmatched. Germline values: CDR1 SGHTA, CDR2 FQGNSA.

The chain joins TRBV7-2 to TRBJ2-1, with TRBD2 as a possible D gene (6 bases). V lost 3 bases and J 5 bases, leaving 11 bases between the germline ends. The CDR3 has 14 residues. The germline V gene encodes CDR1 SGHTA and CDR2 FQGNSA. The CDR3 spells CASSLRGNNNEQFF. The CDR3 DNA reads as TGTGCCAGCAGCTTGCGGGGCAACAACAATGAGCAGTTCTTC. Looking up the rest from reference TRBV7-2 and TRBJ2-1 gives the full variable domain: GAGVSQSPSNKVTEKGKDVELRCDPISGHTALYWYRQSLGQGLEFLIYFQGNSAPDKSGLPSDRFSAERTGGSVSTLTIQRTQQEDSAVYLCASSLRGNNNEQFFGPGTRLTVL.

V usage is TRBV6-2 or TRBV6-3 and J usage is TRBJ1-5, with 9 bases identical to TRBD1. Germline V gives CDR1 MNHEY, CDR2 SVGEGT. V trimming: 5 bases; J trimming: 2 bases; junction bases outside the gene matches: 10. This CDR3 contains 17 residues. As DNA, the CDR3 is TGTGCCAGCAGTGCGGTCACAGGGGGCTTTGGCAATCAGCCCCAGCATTTT. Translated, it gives CASSAVTGGFGNQPQHF.

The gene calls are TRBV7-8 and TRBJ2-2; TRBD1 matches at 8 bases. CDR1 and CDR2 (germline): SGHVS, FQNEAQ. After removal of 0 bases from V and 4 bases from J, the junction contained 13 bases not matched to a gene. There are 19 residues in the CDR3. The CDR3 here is CASSLASKGRGRSTGELFF. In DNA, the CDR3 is TGTGCCAGCAGCTTAGCATCCAAGGGCAGGGGGCGTAGCACCGGGGAGCTGTTTTTT.

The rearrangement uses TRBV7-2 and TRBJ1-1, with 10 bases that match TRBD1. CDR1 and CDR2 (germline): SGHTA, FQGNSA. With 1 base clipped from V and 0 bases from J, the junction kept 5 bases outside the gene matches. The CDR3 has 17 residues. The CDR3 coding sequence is TGTGCCAGCAGCTTAGTCGGGACAGGGGCAATGAACACTGAAGCTTTCTTT. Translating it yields CASSLVGTGAMNTEAFF. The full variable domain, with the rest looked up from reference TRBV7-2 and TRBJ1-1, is GAGVSQSPSNKVTEKGKDVELRCDPISGHTALYWYRQSLGQGLEFLIYFQGNSAPDKSGLPSDRFSAERTGGSVSTLTIQRTQQEDSAVYLCASSLVGTGAMNTEAFFGQGTRLTVV.

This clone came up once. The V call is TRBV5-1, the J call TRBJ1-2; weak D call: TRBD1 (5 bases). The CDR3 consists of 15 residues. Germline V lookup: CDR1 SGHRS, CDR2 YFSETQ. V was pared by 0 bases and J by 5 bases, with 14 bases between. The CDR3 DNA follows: TGCGCCAGCAGCTTGGCGGCAGGGAATTTTTATGGCTACACCTTC. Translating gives CASSLAAGNFYGYTF.

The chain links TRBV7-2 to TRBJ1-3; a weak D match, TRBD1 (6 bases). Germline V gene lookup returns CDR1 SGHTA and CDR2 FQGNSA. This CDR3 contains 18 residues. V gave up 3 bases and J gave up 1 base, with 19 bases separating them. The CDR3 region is CASSFMGQGLMSGNTIYF. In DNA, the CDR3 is TGTGCCAGCAGCTTCATGGGGCAGGGGCTTATGTCTGGAAACACCATATATTTT.

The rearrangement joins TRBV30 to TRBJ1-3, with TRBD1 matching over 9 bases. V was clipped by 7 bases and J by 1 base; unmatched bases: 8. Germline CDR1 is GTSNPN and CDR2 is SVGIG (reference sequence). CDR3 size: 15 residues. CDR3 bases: TGTGCCTACAAGACAGGGGGGATTTCTGGAAACACCATATATTTT. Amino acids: CAYKTGGISGNTIYF.

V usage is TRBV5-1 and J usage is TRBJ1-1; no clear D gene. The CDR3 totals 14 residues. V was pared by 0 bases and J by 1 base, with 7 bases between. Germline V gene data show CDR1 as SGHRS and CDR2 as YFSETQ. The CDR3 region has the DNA TGCGCCAGCAGCTTGGACAGCACGAACACTGAAGCTTTCTTT. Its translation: CASSLDSTNTEAFF.

CDR3 sequence (DNA): TGTGCCAGTGGTCCGGGACAGCTTCTCTCTGGAAACACCATATATTTT. It encodes CASGPGQLLSGNTIYF. The V call is TRBV19, the J call TRBJ1-3, with 7 bases aligning to TRBD1. The CDR3 is made up of 16 amino acids. V shed 8 bases and J 0 bases; nucleotides not matched to a gene: 10. Germline CDR1 reads LNHDA; CDR2 reads SQIVND (reference sequence).

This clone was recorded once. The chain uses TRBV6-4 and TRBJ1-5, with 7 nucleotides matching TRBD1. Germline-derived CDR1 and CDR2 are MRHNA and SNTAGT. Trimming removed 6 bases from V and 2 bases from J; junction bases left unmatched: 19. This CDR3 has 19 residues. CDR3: CASSGHSGTVLIGNQPQHF. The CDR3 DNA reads TGTGCCAGCAGCGGGCATTCCGGGACAGTCCTTATTGGCAATCAGCCCCAGCATTTT.

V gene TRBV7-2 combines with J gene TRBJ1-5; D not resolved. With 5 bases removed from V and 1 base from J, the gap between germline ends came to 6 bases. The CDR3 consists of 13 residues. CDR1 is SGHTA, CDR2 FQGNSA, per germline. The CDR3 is CASSLQSNQPQHF. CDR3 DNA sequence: TGTGCCAGCAGCCTTCAGAGCAATCAGCCCCAGCATTTT.